Each of the 32 T cell receptor beta chains below was sequenced from the same sample in a study of shared clonotypes between healthy human individuals (TCRdb year 2020). The library was produced with the immunoSEQ multiplex PCR assay. TCRdb limited this immuneACCESS table to in-frame rearrangements with V and J called. A share of clones is missing; checked studies link under half to unresolved V genes, and the rest is unexplained. The sample data list some 2,000,000 clones, and approximately 95% of these were observed just once. 0.1% to 0.15% of the sample lies in the top ten. Material for sequencing was naive CD4+ T cells sorted from blood. This sample's cell subset or site label indicates: CD45RA+ positively selected. These receptor sequences come from a man between 18 and 35 years old in good health.

The chain carries TRBV10-1 and TRBJ2-2; D is unresolved. Germline V CDR1 and CDR2: WNHNN, SYGVQD (reference sequence). The CDR3 totals 14 residues. Deletions cut 6 bases from V and 7 bases from J, with 15 bases between. CDR3 in DNA: TGCGCCAGCAGAGGCAGCTCTGTGAACGGGGAGCTGTTTTTT. Protein sequence: CASRGSSVNGELFF.

The J gene is TRBJ2-7, the V gene TRBV6-6; D unclear. The CDR3 is 11 residues long. With 2 bases removed from V and 6 bases from J, the gap between germline ends came to 5 bases. The V gene's germline CDR1 is MNHNY and CDR2 SVGAGI (reference sequence). This CDR3 is CASSYMVEQYF. DNA for the CDR3: TGTGCCAGCAGTTACATGGTCGAGCAGTACTTC.

J is TRBJ1-1 and V is TRBV6-1; TRBD1 might be the D (5 bases). Germline V gene data show CDR1 as MNHNS and CDR2 as SASEGT. This CDR3 comprises 15 residues. Trimming pared 4 bases from V and 6 bases from J, leaving 18 bases between. The CDR3 nucleotides read TGTGCCAGCAGTGGGGGTGGGACGGAAGCCCCTGAAGCTTTCTTT. Its protein product is CASSGGGTEAPEAFF.

The CDR3 nucleotides are TGCGCCAGCAGCCAAGATCTTCGGGGCTTACTCAGGTCCTTGTTCTTC. Its translation is CASSQDLRGLLRSLFF. The chain has TRBV4-1 and TRBJ2-1; the D call may be TRBD1 or TRBD2 (5 bases each). This CDR3 spans 16 amino acids. Trimming cost V 0 bases and J 15 bases, with 24 bases left between them. Per the germline V gene, CDR1 is MGHRA and CDR2 is YSYEKL.

The chain couples TRBV25-1 to TRBJ1-2; 7 bases align to TRBD1. This CDR3 contains 15 residues. Germline V gene data show CDR1 as MGHDK and CDR2 as SYGVNS. The V and J ends lost 6 bases and 3 bases, in that order; junction bases with no gene match: 10. Here the CDR3 DNA reads TGTGCCAGCAGAGGGGTAGGGCAGGGGGACTATGGCTACACCTTC. Protein sequence: CASRGVGQGDYGYTF.

The chain employs TRBV30 and TRBJ2-5; no clear D gene. CDR3 length: 12 amino acids. V was shortened by 3 bases and J by 7 bases, with 12 bases between the two germline ends. In germline, CDR1 is GTSNPN, CDR2 SVGIG (reference sequence). The CDR3 DNA reads TGTGCCTGGAGGGCCCAAGATTGGACCCAGTACTTC. This translates into CAWRAQDWTQYF.

This chain links TRBV6-1 with TRBJ1-4; possible D gene TRBD1, 5 bases. The CDR3 sequence is 13 residues long. V was clipped by 7 bases and J by 5 bases, with 11 bases between them. Germline CDR1 MNHNS, CDR2 SASEGT. CDR3 DNA: TGTGCCAGCACTCGGGGCCTGAATGAAAAACTGTTTTTT. It translates to CASTRGLNEKLFF.

The chain couples TRBV5-4 to TRBJ2-7; D possibly uses TRBD1 or TRBD2 (5 bases each). The CDR3 extends over 15 amino acids. From germline, CDR1 is SGHNT and CDR2 YYREEE (reference sequence). V lost 2 bases to trimming and J lost 5 bases, with 17 bases between them. For the CDR3, the DNA is TGTGCCAGCAGCTTAGAGGGGCGGATCGGAGACGAGCAGTACTTC. Amino acid sequence: CASSLEGRIGDEQYF.

This clone was picked up one time. This chain connects TRBV18 to TRBJ1-5; D is ambiguous. Germline CDR1 reads KGHSH; CDR2 reads LQKENI. V lost 6 bases and J 4 bases, leaving 13 bases between the germline ends. The CDR3 loop spans 14 amino acids. The CDR3 coding sequence is TGTGCCAGCTCGACCGGGAAAAATAATCAGCCCCAGCATTTT. The encoded protein is CASSTGKNNQPQHF.

This chain links TRBV7-6 with TRBJ2-2; TRBD2 aligns across 13 bases. Trimming at V came to 3 bases and at J to 7 bases, leaving 11 bases not matched to a gene. The CDR3 covers 18 residues. Germline CDR1 reads SGHVS; CDR2 reads FNYEAQ. CDR3 loop: CASSLVSGLAGAGGELFF. Written as DNA, the CDR3 is TGTGCCAGCAGCTTGGTCTCCGGACTAGCGGGAGCGGGCGGGGAGCTGTTTTTT.

The rearrangement uses TRBV23-1 and TRBJ1-3; weak D call: TRBD1 (5 bases). TRBV23-1 is recorded as an ORF, its role being uncertain. V lost 3 bases and J 2 bases, leaving 23 bases between the germline ends. This CDR3 has 19 amino acids. In DNA, the CDR3 is TGCGCCAGCAGTCATAATAGGTTGGAACGGGGCCACACTGGAAACACCATATATTTT. Amino acids: CASSHNRLERGHTGNTIYF.

The J gene is TRBJ2-1, the V gene TRBV18; the match to TRBD2 covers 11 bases. CDR1 and CDR2 (germline): KGHSH, LQKENI. The CDR3 is made up of 16 amino acids. Trimming took 6 bases from V and 8 from J; bases not matched to a gene: 12. CDR3 sequence reads: CASSPPGSGRGDEQFF. CDR3 nucleotide sequence: TGTGCCAGCTCCCCCCCGGGTAGCGGGAGGGGCGATGAGCAGTTCTTC.

This clone came up once. This chain links TRBV5-1 with TRBJ1-2, with 11 bases aligning to TRBD1. V lost 4 bases, J lost 6 bases, and 5 bases stayed unmatched. This CDR3 spans 14 amino acids. CDR1 is SGHRS and CDR2 is YFSETQ in the germline V gene. The CDR3 loop reads CASSPGQGGNGYTF. The CDR3 region has the DNA TGCGCCAGCAGCCCGGGACAGGGGGGAAATGGCTACACCTTC.

The chain employs TRBV2 and TRBJ1-5; a weak D match, TRBD1 (6 bases). From germline, CDR1 is SNHLY and CDR2 FYNNEI. Trimming left V 4 bases short and J 6 bases short, with 13 bases between. There are 14 residues in the CDR3. The CDR3 loop is CASSAKGDTQPQHF. DNA of the CDR3: TGTGCCAGCAGTGCAAAGGGGGATACTCAGCCCCAGCATTTT. Variable domain in full (rest from reference TRBV2 and TRBJ1-5): EPEVTQTPSHQVTQMGQEVILRCVPISNHLYFYWYRQILGQKVEFLVSFYNNEISEKSEIFDDQFSVERPDGSNFTLKIRSTKLEDSAMYFCASSAKGDTQPQHFGDGTRLSIL.

The rearrangement joins TRBV27 to TRBJ1-1, with 8 nucleotides matching TRBD1. V lost 6 bases to trimming and J lost 10 bases; unmatched junction nucleotides: 7. CDR1 MNHEY and CDR2 SMNVEV come from the germline V gene (reference sequence). The CDR3 covers 12 residues. The CDR3 sequence is CASRRTGRGAFF. The CDR3 DNA sequence: TGTGCCAGCAGACGGACAGGGAGGGGAGCTTTCTTT.

The DNA for the CDR3 is TGCGCCAGCAGCCAAGATTTTGGGCCGGGACAGGCGTTAAACATTCAGTACTTC. It codes for CASSQDFGPGQALNIQYF. The chain joins TRBV4-1 to TRBJ2-4, with 8 bases aligning to TRBD1. The CDR3 consists of 18 residues. V was clipped by 0 bases and J by 6 bases; unmatched bases: 13. CDR1 is MGHRA, CDR2 YSYEKL, per germline.

This clone has a single count. The rearrangement joins TRBV7-9 to TRBJ2-3, with D hard to call. Germline V lookup: CDR1 SEHNR, CDR2 FQNEAQ (reference sequence). V lost 5 bases, J lost 4 bases, and 16 bases lay in between. The CDR3 covers 15 residues. The CDR3 sequence is CASSQIPESPDTQYF. The CDR3 coding sequence is TGTGCCAGCAGCCAAATCCCGGAGAGCCCAGATACGCAGTATTTT. Using reference TRBV7-9 and TRBJ2-3 for the parts outside the CDR3, the full variable domain is DTGVSQNPRHKITKRGQNVTFRCDPISEHNRLYWYRQTLGQGPEFLTYFQNEAQLEKSRLLSDRFSAERPKGSFSTLEIQRTEQGDSAMYLCASSQIPESPDTQYFGPGTRLTVL.

CDR3 residues: CASSLGQGALLYNEQFF. In DNA form, the CDR3 reads TGTGCCAGCAGCTTAGGACAGGGGGCCTTACTGTACAATGAGCAGTTCTTC. The rearrangement joins TRBV7-2 to TRBJ2-1; TRBD1 agrees at 10 bases. The V gene's germline CDR1 is SGHTA and CDR2 FQGNSA. CDR3 size: 17 residues. The V gene end was trimmed by 1 base and the J gene end by 4 bases; junction bases not matched to a gene: 7.

The chain links TRBV7-9 to TRBJ1-1, with 11 positions matching TRBD1. Germline V gene data show CDR1 as SEHNR and CDR2 as FQNEAQ (reference sequence). CDR3 length equals 14 residues. V gave up 5 bases and J gave up 3 bases; unmatched junction bases: 2. This CDR3 reads CASSMGQGDTEAFF. The CDR3 DNA reads as TGTGCCAGCAGCATGGGACAGGGGGACACTGAAGCTTTCTTT.

On this clone: The same CDR3 can be traced to other DNA sequences in this sample. This sequence joins TRBV5-4 and TRBJ1-3; D is unresolved. With 0 bases removed from V and 4 bases from J, the gap between germline ends came to 8 bases. This CDR3 is built from 14 residues. The V gene's germline CDR1 is SGHNT and CDR2 YYREEE (reference sequence). The CDR3 reads CASSLVGSGNTIYF. In DNA, the CDR3 is TGTGCCAGCAGCTTGGTAGGTTCAGGAAACACCATATATTTT.

The chain links TRBV6-1 to TRBJ2-7; possible D gene TRBD2, 7 bases. The CDR3 contains 15 residues. The ends were cut back, 2 bases at V and 2 bases at J, with 13 bases in the middle. Germline CDR1 MNHNS, CDR2 SASEGT. DNA of the CDR3: TGTGCCAGCAGTGAACCCGGGGGGCTCCCCTACGAGCAGTACTTC. The encoded protein is CASSEPGGLPYEQYF.

This clone was picked up one time. The chain employs TRBV7-8 and TRBJ1-6; TRBD1 matches at 8 bases. V trimming: 5 bases; J trimming: 6 bases; junction bases outside the gene matches: 6. Germline CDR1 SGHVS, CDR2 FQNEAQ. The CDR3 is made up of 15 amino acids. DNA for the CDR3: TGTGCCAGCAGCGGGGGACAGGTTTTTAATTCACCCCTCCACTTT. Its protein product is CASSGGQVFNSPLHF.

The genes are TRBV15 and TRBJ2-7, with D unresolved. Trimming shortened V by 0 bases and J by 6 bases, and 9 bases separated the two germline ends. CDR1 and CDR2 from the germline V gene are LNHNV and YYDKDF (reference sequence). The CDR3 extends over 13 amino acids. As DNA, the CDR3 is TGTGCCACCAGCAGAGATCTCGTGGGCGAGCAGTACTTC. The encoded protein is CATSRDLVGEQYF.

The V and J genes are TRBV6-5 and TRBJ2-2; D perhaps matches TRBD1 (5 bases). Deletions cut 8 bases from V and 6 bases from J, with 16 bases between. CDR3 length equals 14 residues. CDR1 is MNHEY and CDR2 is SVGAGI in the germline V gene. The chain's CDR3 is CASARSVGPGELFF. CDR3 nucleotide sequence: TGTGCCAGCGCCCGCTCAGTGGGGCCCGGGGAGCTGTTTTTT.

This clone was seen just once. The genes are TRBV9 and TRBJ2-7; 14 bases line up with TRBD2. CDR3 length equals 16 residues. Germline values: CDR1 SGDLS, CDR2 YYNGEE. V was pared by 3 bases and J by 0 bases, with 2 bases of the junction left unmatched. Here the CDR3 DNA reads TGTGCCAGCAGCGCGACTAGCGGGGGGGCCTCCTACGAGCAGTACTTC. Its translation is CASSATSGGASYEQYF.

With regard to this clone: The sample holds other DNA sequences that translate to the same CDR3. V is TRBV7-2 and J is TRBJ2-7, with TRBD2 matching over 7 bases. Germline V gene sequence: CDR1 SGHTA, CDR2 FQGNSA. V gave up 5 bases and J gave up 5 bases; unmatched junction bases: 12. The CDR3 totals 15 residues. The chain's CDR3 is CASSPLGGAGHEQYF. CDR3 in DNA: TGTGCCAGCAGCCCATTGGGAGGGGCTGGTCACGAGCAGTACTTC.

The chain has TRBV7-8 and TRBJ2-3, with D possibly being TRBD1 (6 bases). V gave up 5 bases and J gave up 4 bases, with 16 bases separating them. The CDR3 totals 15 residues. CDR1 is SGHVS, CDR2 FQNEAQ, per germline. The CDR3 DNA reads as TGTGCCAGCAGCCCGACAGGTCTAAGTTCAGATACGCAGTATTTT. Its translation is CASSPTGLSSDTQYF.

This clone was seen only once. J is TRBJ2-1 and V is TRBV7-2; 11 bases map to TRBD2. The germline V gene encodes CDR1 SGHTA and CDR2 FQGNSA. V gave up 6 bases and J gave up 4 bases; unmatched junction bases: 8. The CDR3 contains 16 residues. DNA for the CDR3: TGTGCCAGCAGGAGAGCCGGGACTAGCGGATACAATGAGCAGTTCTTC. Amino acid sequence: CASRRAGTSGYNEQFF.

This clone appeared once. The V gene is TRBV10-2, the J gene TRBJ2-1, with D possibly TRBD2 on 7 matching bases. The germline V and J ends were trimmed by 6 bases and 14 bases, with 20 bases remaining between them. Germline values: CDR1 WSHSY, CDR2 SAAADI. The CDR3 loop spans 13 amino acids. Written as DNA, the CDR3 is TGCGCCAGCAGGGGCACACAGGGAGGGAGGAAGTTCTTC. Translated: CASRGTQGGRKFF.

Details on this clone: The identical CDR3 is also encoded by other nucleotide sequences in the sample. This chain links TRBV9 with TRBJ1-1; a possible D gene is TRBD1 (5 bases). V lost 4 bases and J 1 base, leaving 11 bases between the germline ends. The CDR3 is 14 amino acids. Germline V gives CDR1 SGDLS, CDR2 YYNGEE. The CDR3 DNA is TGTGCCAGCAGCCCCAGGGACGCGAACACTGAAGCTTTCTTT. Its protein is CASSPRDANTEAFF.

V usage is TRBV7-2 and J usage is TRBJ2-1; D unclear. The CDR3 sequence is 12 residues long. The germline V gene encodes CDR1 SGHTA and CDR2 FQGNSA. Trimming left V 5 bases short and J 7 bases short, with 9 bases between. DNA of the CDR3: TGTGCCAGCAGCCCCTACGCTAATGAGCAGTTCTTC. Its protein product is CASSPYANEQFF. Combining the CDR3 with reference TRBV7-2 and TRBJ2-1 gives the whole variable domain GAGVSQSPSNKVTEKGKDVELRCDPISGHTALYWYRQSLGQGLEFLIYFQGNSAPDKSGLPSDRFSAERTGGSVSTLTIQRTQQEDSAVYLCASSPYANEQFFGPGTRLTVL.

This chain connects TRBV2 to TRBJ2-7; D gene unclear. V was shortened by 6 bases and J by 0 bases, with 6 bases between the two germline ends. Germline CDR1 and CDR2: SNHLY and FYNNEI. The CDR3 is 12 residues long. The DNA for the CDR3 is TGTGCCAGCAGCCCGAACTCCTACGAGCAGTACTTC. The encoded protein is CASSPNSYEQYF.